This passage covers 17 T cell receptor beta chains from one sample sequenced in a study of blood T cell repertoires in COVID-19. Here immunoSEQ multiplex PCR was the method, and the copy in TCRdb shows in-frame clones only, minus some. The sample shows roughly 210,000 clones, 80% to 90% of them seen only once. Sequenced material: PBMCs or T cells enriched from blood (not recorded which). Receptors were obtained from a man aged 25 to 40 in a cohort exposed to, infected with or recovered from COVID-19 (not recorded which).

This clone showed up just a few times. This chain uses TRBV7-9 with TRBJ1-6; 9 bases agree with TRBD1. Germline V lookup: CDR1 SEHNR, CDR2 FQNEAQ (reference sequence). CDR3 length: 14 residues. J gave up 10 bases and V 4 bases, and 5 bases lay outside the gene matches. The CDR3 region is CASSSGTGRSPLHF. Written as DNA, the CDR3 is TGTGCCAGCAGCTCCGGGACAGGGCGATCACCCCTCCACTTT.

The chain employs TRBV28 and TRBJ1-2; possible D gene TRBD1, 5 bases. This CDR3 has 14 amino acids. Trimming left V 4 bases short and J 2 bases short, with 11 bases between. Looked up from germline, CDR1 is MDHEN and CDR2 is SYDVKM. In nucleotides, the CDR3 is TGTGCCAGCAGTTCCAGGGTAGGCAACTATGGCTACACCTTC. The encoded protein is CASSSRVGNYGYTF.

This chain uses TRBV7-9 with TRBJ2-7, with 7 bases fitting TRBD2. The germline CDR1 and CDR2 sequences are SEHNR and FQNEAQ (reference sequence). The CDR3 length is 15 residues. The trim removed 2 bases at V and 4 bases at J, leaving 8 bases unmatched. The CDR3 reads CASSLSGLAAYEQYF. The CDR3 DNA follows: TGTGCCAGCAGCTTATCCGGGCTAGCGGCATACGAGCAGTACTTC.

The chain is built from TRBV7-3 and TRBJ1-2; 7 bases line up with TRBD1. Germline V gene sequence: CDR1 SGHTA, CDR2 FQGTGA. The junction had 7 bases not matched to a gene; V was cut back by 5 bases and J by 4 bases. This CDR3 region has 14 residues. CDR3 residues: CASSPTGVGYGYTF. CDR3 nucleotide sequence: TGTGCCAGCAGCCCAACAGGGGTGGGCTATGGCTACACCTTC.

The V gene is TRBV5-1, the J gene TRBJ2-5; possibly TRBD1 for D (5 bases). Trimming removed 0 bases at V and 2 bases at J, with 20 bases between. Germline CDR1 reads SGHRS; CDR2 reads YFSETQ. CDR3 size: 18 residues. The CDR3 DNA reads TGCGCCAGCAGCTTGGGACAGCTTAGCCGATATGGTCAAGAGACCCAGTACTTC. This encodes CASSLGQLSRYGQETQYF.

V is TRBV13 and J is TRBJ1-2; 8 nucleotides agree with TRBD1. Trimming at V came to 0 bases and at J to 6 bases, leaving 9 bases not matched to a gene. Germline CDR1 and CDR2: PRHDT and FYEKMQ (reference sequence). This CDR3 contains 16 residues. The CDR3 DNA sequence: TGTGCCAGCAGCTTAGGCCAGACAGGGGAGGATAATGGCTACACCTTC. Translating gives CASSLGQTGEDNGYTF. The full variable domain, rest sourced from reference TRBV13 and TRBJ1-2, is AAGVIQSPRHLIKEKRETATLKCYPIPRHDTVYWYQQGPGQDPQFLISFYEKMQSDKGSIPDRFSAQQFSDYHSELNMSSLELGDSALYFCASSLGQTGEDNGYTFGSGTRLTVV.

The chain is built from TRBV10-3 and TRBJ2-7; the D is unclear. The CDR3 runs 13 residues. The V end was cut by 2 bases, the J end by 7 bases, with 12 bases between. CDR1 ENHRY and CDR2 SYGVKD come from the germline V gene. The CDR3 is CAISEGTPREQYF. CDR3 DNA: TGTGCCATCAGTGAGGGTACCCCCCGGGAGCAGTACTTC.

The chain joins TRBV5-1 to TRBJ2-7, with 7 bases lining up with TRBD2. Germline CDR1 SGHRS, CDR2 YFSETQ. V lost 1 base, J lost 0 bases, and 4 bases stayed unmatched. The CDR3 consists of 15 residues. The DNA of the CDR3 is TGCGCCAGCAGCTTGTCCGGCGGGAGCTCCTACGAGCAGTACTTC. Protein product: CASSLSGGSSYEQYF.

V usage is TRBV7-3 and J usage is TRBJ2-3; 8 bases match TRBD2. From germline, CDR1 is SGHTA and CDR2 FQGTGA. The CDR3 consists of 15 residues. After removal of 3 bases from V and 2 bases from J, the junction contained 4 bases not matched to a gene. The CDR3 is CASSFTSGVTDTQYF. The CDR3 DNA is TGTGCCAGCAGCTTTACTAGCGGAGTCACAGATACGCAGTATTTT.

The chain combines TRBV28 with TRBJ1-4; D is possibly TRBD1 (5 bases). CDR1 and CDR2 from the germline V gene are MDHEN and SYDVKM. This CDR3 is 15 amino acids long. V gave up 6 bases and J gave up 0 bases, with 11 bases separating them. CDR3 sequence: CASREWTPTNEKLFF. The CDR3 coding sequence is TGTGCCAGCAGGGAATGGACACCAACTAATGAAAAACTGTTTTTT.

The chain links TRBV7-2 to TRBJ2-1, with TRBD2 matching 8 bases. V shed 4 bases, J shed 5 bases, and the junction held 7 bases outside the gene matches. CDR1 is SGHTA and CDR2 is FQGNSA in the germline V gene. The CDR3 is made up of 15 amino acids. The DNA for the CDR3 is TGTGCCAGCAGCTCCCGGGAGGGCTACAACAATGAGCAGTTCTTC. As protein: CASSSREGYNNEQFF.

The chain is built from TRBV7-3 and TRBJ1-1, with D perhaps matching TRBD1 (6 bases). CDR1 is SGHTA and CDR2 is FQGTGA in the germline V gene. This CDR3 has 15 residues. The V end was cut by 4 bases, the J end by 3 bases, with 15 bases between. In DNA form, the CDR3 reads TGTGCCAGCAGCTCATCCGGGACAACGGACACTGAAGCTTTCTTT. Encoded protein: CASSSSGTTDTEAFF.

The chain is built from TRBV28 and TRBJ2-1, with D unclear. V was trimmed by 6 bases and J by 2 bases, leaving 11 bases between them. CDR3 length equals 14 residues. Per germline, CDR1 MDHEN and CDR2 SYDVKM. The CDR3 loop reads CASRPTAPYNEQFF. In DNA, the CDR3 is TGTGCCAGCAGGCCTACAGCTCCCTACAATGAGCAGTTCTTC.

The chain combines TRBV19 with TRBJ2-7; 13 positions agree with TRBD2. From germline, CDR1 is LNHDA and CDR2 SQIVND (reference sequence). This CDR3 contains 15 residues. With 8 bases clipped from V and 2 bases from J, the junction kept 6 bases outside the gene matches. The DNA of the CDR3 is TGTGCCAGTGGACTAGCGGGAGTTGGGACCTACGAGCAGTACTTC. Its protein is CASGLAGVGTYEQYF.

This clone appeared a single time. This rearrangement joins TRBV19 to TRBJ2-1, with D perhaps TRBD2 (5 bases). The length of the CDR3 is 15 residues. V shed 1 base and J shed 4 bases, with 11 bases lying between them. Germline CDR1 is LNHDA and CDR2 is SQIVND (reference sequence). The CDR3 sequence is CASSIGRVLYNEQFF. CDR3 DNA sequence: TGTGCCAGTAGTATAGGGCGGGTGCTGTACAATGAGCAGTTCTTC.

The rearrangement joins TRBV28 to TRBJ1-5, with D possibly TRBD1 on 5 matching bases. This CDR3 has 17 amino acids. Germline loops: CDR1 MDHEN, CDR2 SYDVKM. Trimming took off 4 bases at V and 2 bases at J, with 18 bases between the two ends. CDR3 amino acids: CASSSNRAGPGNQPQHF. CDR3 nucleotide sequence: TGTGCCAGCAGTTCGAATCGGGCAGGGCCAGGCAATCAGCCCCAGCATTTT.

J is TRBJ2-5 and V is TRBV29-1; TRBD2 matches at 8 bases. The CDR3 is 15 residues long. Germline CDR1 SQVTM, CDR2 ANQGSEA. V gave up 5 bases and J gave up 2 bases; unmatched junction bases: 10. The CDR3 loop reads CSVFGAGGIQETQYF. The CDR3 DNA sequence: TGCAGCGTTTTTGGGGCGGGAGGAATTCAAGAGACCCAGTACTTC. Full variable domain (missing parts from reference TRBV29-1 and TRBJ2-5): SAVISQKPSRDICQRGTSLTIQCQVDSQVTMMFWYRQQPGQSLTLIATANQGSEATYESGFVIDKFPISRPNLTFSTLTVSNMSPEDSSIYLCSVFGAGGIQETQYFGPGTRLLVL.